The clone carrying this T cell receptor (beta chain) was found a few times. This CDR3 is built from 16 residues. Germline V gene data show CDR1 as SGDLS and CDR2 as YYNGEE. With V trimmed by 0 bases and J by 5 bases, 7 bases remained unmatched. This entry comes from a study of T cells in Graves' hyperthyroidism and ophthalmopathy. Authors of the study amplified TCR beta CDR3 regions from RNA transcripts. TCR CDR3 regions were first amplified by RT-PCR with HTBI primers. TCRdb analysed the multiplex PCR reads with MiXCR anew, one entry per CDR3 protein. This sample has hundreds of thousands of distinct CDR3 sequences, with more than 30% found just once.

This TCR was recovered from a man younger than 35 with Graves' hyperthyroidism. The gene calls are TRBV9 and TRBJ2-2; 7 positions agree with TRBD2. The sample comprised blood. The CDR3 DNA is TGTGCCAGCAGCGTAGGGGCGGGAGTCTATACCGGGGAGCTGTTTTTT. It is translated as CASSVGAGVYTGELFF.